The T cell receptor beta chain described here comes from a study of CD8 T cells in ankylosing spondylitis. Trimming removed 0 bases at V and 5 bases at J, with 12 bases between. Germline V gives CDR1 SGHRS, CDR2 YFSETQ. The CDR3 sequence is 15 residues long. Researchers built TCR beta libraries using quantitative 5'-RACE with molecular barcodes. TCRdb reanalysed the 5' RACE reads using MiXCR and keeps one entry per CDR3 protein. The sample yields about 18,000 distinct CDR3 sequences, 8.2% seen once. Study-wide points: Past studies reported some motif variants in reactive arthritis synovial fluid and blood. Roughly eight highly homologous variants made up a TCR beta motif that seemed to typify ankylosing spondylitis blood. Disease-linked clones had a CD8+ phenotype and relatively low frequency in peripheral blood.

The sample holds many counts of this clonotype. Antigen unknown. This chain uses TRBV5-1 with TRBJ2-1; weak D call: TRBD2 (6 bases). This clonotype was sampled from a male donor with ankylosing spondylitis or in good health (not recorded which). The sequenced sample consisted of blood. CDR3 in amino acids: CASSLATSRDNEQFF. CDR3 DNA sequence: TGCGCCAGCAGCTTGGCGACTAGTCGGGACAATGAGCAGTTCTTC. Based on the CDR3 plus reference TRBV5-1 and TRBJ2-1, the full variable domain is KAGVTQTPRYLIKTRGQQVTLSCSPISGHRSVSWYQQTPGQGLQFLFEYFSETQRNKGNFPGRFSGRQFSNSRSEMNVSTLELGDSALYLCASSLATSRDNEQFFGPGTRLTVL.